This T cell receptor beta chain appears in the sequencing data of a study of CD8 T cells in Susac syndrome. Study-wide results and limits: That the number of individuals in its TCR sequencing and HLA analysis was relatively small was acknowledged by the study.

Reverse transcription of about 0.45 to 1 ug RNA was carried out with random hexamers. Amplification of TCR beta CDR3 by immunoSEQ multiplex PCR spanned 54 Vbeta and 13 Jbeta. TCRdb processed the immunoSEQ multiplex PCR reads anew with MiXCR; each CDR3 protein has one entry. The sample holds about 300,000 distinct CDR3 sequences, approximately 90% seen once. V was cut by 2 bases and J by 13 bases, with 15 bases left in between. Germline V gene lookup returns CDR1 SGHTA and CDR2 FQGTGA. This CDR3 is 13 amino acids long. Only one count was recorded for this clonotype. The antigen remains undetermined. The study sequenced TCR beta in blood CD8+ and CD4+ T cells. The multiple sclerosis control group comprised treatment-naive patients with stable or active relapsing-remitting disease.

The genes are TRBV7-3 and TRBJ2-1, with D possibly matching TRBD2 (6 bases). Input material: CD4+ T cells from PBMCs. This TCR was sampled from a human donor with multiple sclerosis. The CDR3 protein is CASSLGLEGIQFF. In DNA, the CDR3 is TGTGCCAGCAGCTTAGGGTTGGAGGGAATACAGTTCTTC.